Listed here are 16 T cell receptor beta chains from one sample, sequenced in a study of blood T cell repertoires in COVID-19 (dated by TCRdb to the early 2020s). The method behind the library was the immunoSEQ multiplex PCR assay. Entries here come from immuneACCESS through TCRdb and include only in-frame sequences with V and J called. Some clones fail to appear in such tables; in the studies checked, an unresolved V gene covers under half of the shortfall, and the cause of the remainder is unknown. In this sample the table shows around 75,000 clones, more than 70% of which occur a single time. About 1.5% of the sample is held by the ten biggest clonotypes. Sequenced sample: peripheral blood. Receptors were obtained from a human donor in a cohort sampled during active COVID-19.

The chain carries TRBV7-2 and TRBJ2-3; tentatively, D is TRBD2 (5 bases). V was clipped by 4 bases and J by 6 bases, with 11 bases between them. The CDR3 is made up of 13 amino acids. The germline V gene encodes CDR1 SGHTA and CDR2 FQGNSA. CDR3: CASSSTRGDTQYF. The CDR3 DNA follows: TGTGCCAGCAGCTCCACGAGAGGGGATACGCAGTATTTT.

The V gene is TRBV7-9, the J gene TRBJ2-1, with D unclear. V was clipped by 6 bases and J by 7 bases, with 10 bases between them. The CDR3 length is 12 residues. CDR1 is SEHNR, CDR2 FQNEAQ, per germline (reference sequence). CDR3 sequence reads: CASSFGVNEQFF. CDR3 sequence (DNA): TGTGCCAGCAGTTTCGGAGTTAATGAGCAGTTCTTC.

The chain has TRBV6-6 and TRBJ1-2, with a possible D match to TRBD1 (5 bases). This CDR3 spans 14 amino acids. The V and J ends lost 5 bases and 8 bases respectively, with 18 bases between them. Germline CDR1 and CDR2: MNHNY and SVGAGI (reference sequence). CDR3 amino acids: CASSHDGQLGGYTF. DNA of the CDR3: TGTGCCAGCAGTCATGACGGACAATTGGGCGGCTACACCTTC.

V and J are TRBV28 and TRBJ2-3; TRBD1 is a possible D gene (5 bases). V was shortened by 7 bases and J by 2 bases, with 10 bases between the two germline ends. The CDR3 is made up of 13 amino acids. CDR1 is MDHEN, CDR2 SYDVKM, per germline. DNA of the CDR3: TGTGCCAGCACCCGGACATTCACAGATACGCAGTATTTT. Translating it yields CASTRTFTDTQYF. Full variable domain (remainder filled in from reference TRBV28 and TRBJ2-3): DVKVTQSSRYLVKRTGEKVFLECVQDMDHENMFWYRQDPGLGLRLIYFSYDVKMKEKGDIPEGYSVSREKKERFSLILESASTNQTSMYLCASTRTFTDTQYFGPGTRLTVL.

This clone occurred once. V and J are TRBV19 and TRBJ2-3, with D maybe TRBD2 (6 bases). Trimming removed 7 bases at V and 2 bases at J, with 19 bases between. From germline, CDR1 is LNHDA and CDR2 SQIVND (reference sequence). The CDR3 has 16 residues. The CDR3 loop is CASTQRALQDTDTQYF. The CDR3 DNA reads TGTGCCAGTACTCAGCGGGCCCTCCAAGACACAGATACGCAGTATTTT.

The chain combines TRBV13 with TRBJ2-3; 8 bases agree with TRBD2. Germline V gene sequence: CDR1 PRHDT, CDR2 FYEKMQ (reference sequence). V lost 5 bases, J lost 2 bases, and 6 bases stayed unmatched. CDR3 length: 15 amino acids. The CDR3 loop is CASSPRTSLTDTQYF. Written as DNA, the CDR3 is TGTGCCAGCAGCCCAAGGACTAGCCTCACAGATACGCAGTATTTT.

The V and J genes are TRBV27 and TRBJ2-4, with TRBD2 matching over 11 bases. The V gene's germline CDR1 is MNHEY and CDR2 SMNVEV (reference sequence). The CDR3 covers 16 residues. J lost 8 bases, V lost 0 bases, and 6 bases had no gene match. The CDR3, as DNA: TGTGCCAGCAGTTTATCCGGACTAGCGGGTCAACACATTCAGTACTTC. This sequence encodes CASSLSGLAGQHIQYF.

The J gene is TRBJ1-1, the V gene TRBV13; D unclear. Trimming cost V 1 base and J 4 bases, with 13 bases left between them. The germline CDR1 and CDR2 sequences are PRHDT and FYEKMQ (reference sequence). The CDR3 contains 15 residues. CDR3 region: CASSLDGEGVTEAFF. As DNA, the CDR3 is TGTGCCAGCAGCTTAGACGGGGAAGGTGTCACTGAAGCTTTCTTT.

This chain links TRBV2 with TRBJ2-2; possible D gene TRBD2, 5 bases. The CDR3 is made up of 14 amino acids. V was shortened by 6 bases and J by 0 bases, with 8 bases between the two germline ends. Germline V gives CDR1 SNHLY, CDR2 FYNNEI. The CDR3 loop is CASSATTNTGELFF. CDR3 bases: TGTGCCAGCAGCGCGACTACGAACACCGGGGAGCTGTTTTTT.

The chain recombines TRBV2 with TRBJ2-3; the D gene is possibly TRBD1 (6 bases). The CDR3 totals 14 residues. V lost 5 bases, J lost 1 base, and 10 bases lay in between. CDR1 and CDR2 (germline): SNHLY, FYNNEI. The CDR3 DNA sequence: TGTGCCAGCAGTTTGGGGGCTGGCACAGATACGCAGTATTTT. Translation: CASSLGAGTDTQYF.

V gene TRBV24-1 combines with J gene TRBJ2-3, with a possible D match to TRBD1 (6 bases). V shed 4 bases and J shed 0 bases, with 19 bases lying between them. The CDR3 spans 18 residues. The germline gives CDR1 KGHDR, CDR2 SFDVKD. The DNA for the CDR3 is TGTGCCACCAGTGACCCGACAGGAGTCGGGTTTAGCACAGATACGCAGTATTTT. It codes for CATSDPTGVGFSTDTQYF.

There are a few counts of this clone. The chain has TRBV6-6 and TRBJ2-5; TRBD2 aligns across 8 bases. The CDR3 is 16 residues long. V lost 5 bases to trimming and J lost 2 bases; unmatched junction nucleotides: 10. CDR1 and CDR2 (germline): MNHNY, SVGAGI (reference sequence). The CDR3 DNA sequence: TGTGCCAGCAGTCCCCATTCTAGCGGGCAACAAGAGACCCAGTACTTC. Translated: CASSPHSSGQQETQYF.

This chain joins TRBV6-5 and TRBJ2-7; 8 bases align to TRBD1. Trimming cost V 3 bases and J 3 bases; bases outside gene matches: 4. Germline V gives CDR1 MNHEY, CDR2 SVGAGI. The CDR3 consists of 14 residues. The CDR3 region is CASSYGTGDYEQYF. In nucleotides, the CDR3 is TGTGCCAGCAGTTATGGGACAGGAGACTACGAGCAGTACTTC.

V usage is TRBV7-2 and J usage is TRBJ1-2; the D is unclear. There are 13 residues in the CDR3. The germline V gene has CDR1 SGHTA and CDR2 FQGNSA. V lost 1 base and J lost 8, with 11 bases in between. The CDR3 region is CASSLVGVSGYTF. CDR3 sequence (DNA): TGTGCCAGCAGCTTAGTCGGGGTGAGCGGCTACACCTTC.

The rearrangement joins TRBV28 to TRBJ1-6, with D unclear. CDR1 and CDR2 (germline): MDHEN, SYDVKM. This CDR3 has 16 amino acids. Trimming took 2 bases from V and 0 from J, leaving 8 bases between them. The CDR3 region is CASSLGGSSYNSPLHF. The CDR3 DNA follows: TGTGCCAGCAGTTTAGGAGGGAGCTCCTATAATTCACCCCTCCACTTT.

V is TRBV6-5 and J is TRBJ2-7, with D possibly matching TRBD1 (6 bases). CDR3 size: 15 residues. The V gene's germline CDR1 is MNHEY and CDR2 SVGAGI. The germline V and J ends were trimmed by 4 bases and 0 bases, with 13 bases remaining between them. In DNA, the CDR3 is TGTGCCAGCAGTTTATACACAGGGAGCTCCTACGAGCAGTACTTC. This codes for CASSLYTGSSYEQYF.